Given below is one TCR beta chain in context. What it recognizes is unknown. The J segment lost 2 bases and the V segment lost 5 bases, leaving 2 bases of the junction unmatched. Germline CDR1 is SGHTA and CDR2 is FQGNSA. The CDR3 extends over 14 amino acids. The sample comes from a study of beta chain features in type 1 diabetes. Study observations and caveats: HLA influence on TCRB rearrangement stayed unresolved here. All four CD4+ subsets from Type 1 diabetes patients carried moderately but significantly shorter TCRB CDR3s.

Since all of the isolated RNA was reverse transcribed, expressed TCRB transcripts were what got sequenced. Assay: immunoSEQ multiplex PCR; the TCRdb copy retains only in-frame clones and omits some. Here the sample spans more than 300,000 clones, around an eighth being singletons. The receptor's source is a young man in good health. The sequencing input was naive CD4+ T cells from blood. This rearrangement joins TRBV7-2 to TRBJ1-5; TRBD1 aligns across 8 bases. The CDR3 nucleotides read TGTGCCAGCAGCAAGGGACAGGGCAATCAGCCCCAGCATTTT. It is translated as CASSKGQGNQPQHF.